This TCR beta chain was obtained from a study of cytomegalovirus exposure and HLA in healthy donors. The PCR was carried out with 60 Vbeta primers and 13 Jbeta primers. Sequenced by immunoSEQ multiplex PCR; TCRdb stores in-frame clones only, minus some. The profile covers roughly 120,000 clones, with 73% appearing a single time and around 2.1% taken by the ten largest. This clone was seen ten or more times. Its specificity is not known. Study results and caveats: In a later analysis, a genetic analysis reported fewer productive-TCR N-insertions in an Asian-associated ancestry cluster than the cohort average. Later analysis revealed greater clonal expansion in HLA-associated TCR beta chains than in equally common others. At a 0.05 false discovery rate, a later analysis found approximately 15,000 TCR beta sequences to be associated with HLA alleles.

CDR1 and CDR2 from the germline V gene are MGHRA and YSYEKL. Deletions cut 6 bases from V and 1 base from J, with 9 bases between. This CDR3 region has 13 residues. Source material: PBMCs. This TCR came from a woman in her thirties or forties in good health and CMV-seropositive. This chain uses TRBV4-1 with TRBJ1-1; D is undetermined. The CDR3 DNA is TGCGCCAGCAGAGGACTGGAGAACACTGAAGCTTTCTTT. Translation: CASRGLENTEAFF.